Listed below are T cell receptor beta chains from one sample, sequenced in a study of cytomegalovirus exposure and HLA in healthy donors. The method was immunoSEQ multiplex PCR; TCRdb's version includes in-frame clones alone and lacks a portion of them. The sample holds more than 80,000 clones, approximately 96% seen once. What was sequenced was PBMCs. The receptors stem from a woman between 18 and 30 years old in good health and CMV-seronegative. The CDR3 runs from the conserved cysteine through the conserved F or W. The order of the fields is V gene, J gene, clone size, D gene, CDR3 DNA, CDR3 protein. The D gene is left open where the match is weak. Size tells how often a clone was seen (once, few, many) or the class of an expanded clone, and some rows leave it out.

v_gene: TRBV7-6
j_gene: TRBJ1-6
abundance: once
d_gene: TRBD1
CDR3nt: TGTGCCAGCAGCCGCGAGACAGGGGAGGTTCCACCCCTCCACTTT
CDR3aa: CASSRETGEVPPLHF

v_gene: TRBV27
j_gene: TRBJ2-3
abundance: .
d_gene: .
CDR3nt: TGTGCCAGCAGTAGCGGACGTGGTCGTACGCAGTATTTT
CDR3aa: CASSSGRGRTQYF

v_gene: TRBV5-1
j_gene: TRBJ2-7
abundance: .
d_gene: TRBD1
CDR3nt: TGCGCCAGCAGCCAAGACAGGGGGTACTCCTACGAGCAGTACTTC
CDR3aa: CASSQDRGYSYEQYF

v_gene: TRBV5-1
j_gene: TRBJ2-7
abundance: .
d_gene: TRBD2
CDR3nt: TGCGCCAGCAGCTTGGAAGCGGGAGCTAACTACGAGCAGTACTTC
CDR3aa: CASSLEAGANYEQYF

v_gene: TRBV9
j_gene: TRBJ2-1
abundance: .
d_gene: TRBD2
CDR3nt: TGTGCCAGCAGCCCTCCCGGGACTAGCTGGGGTGAGCAGTTCTTC
CDR3aa: CASSPPGTSWGEQFF

v_gene: TRBV27
j_gene: TRBJ2-5
abundance: .
d_gene: TRBD2
CDR3nt: TGTGCCAGCAGCCTCTGGGGGATAGCGGGCTTAGGAGAGACCCAGTACTTC
CDR3aa: CASSLWGIAGLGETQYF

v_gene: TRBV6-6
j_gene: TRBJ2-1
abundance: .
d_gene: .
CDR3nt: TGTGCCAGCAGCAGACAGGGACTGACGTACAATGAGCAGTTCTTC
CDR3aa: CASSRQGLTYNEQFF

v_gene: TRBV29-1
j_gene: TRBJ2-7
abundance: .
d_gene: .
CDR3nt: TGCAGCGTTGGGGGGCCCTACGGGGAAGGGGAGCAGTACTTC
CDR3aa: CSVGGPYGEGEQYF

v_gene: TRBV13
j_gene: TRBJ2-1
abundance: .
d_gene: TRBD2
CDR3nt: TGTGCCAGCAGCCGGACCGCGGCTAGCGGGTCTTACAATGAGCAGTTCTTC
CDR3aa: CASSRTAASGSYNEQFF

v_gene: TRBV7-9
j_gene: TRBJ1-5
abundance: .
d_gene: .
CDR3nt: TGTGCCAGCAGCTCTGCAGGGCAGGTCAATCAGCCCCAGCATTTT
CDR3aa: CASSSAGQVNQPQHF

v_gene: TRBV2
j_gene: TRBJ2-1
abundance: few
d_gene: .
CDR3nt: TGTGCCAGCAGTGATCCGGGACTGAGCAACAATGAGCAGTTCTTC
CDR3aa: CASSDPGLSNNEQFF

v_gene: TRBV9
j_gene: TRBJ2-1
abundance: .
d_gene: .
CDR3nt: TGTGCCAGCAGCGGCCCGGGACACATCTACAATGAGCAGTTCTTC
CDR3aa: CASSGPGHIYNEQFF

v_gene: TRBV27
j_gene: TRBJ2-1
abundance: .
d_gene: .
CDR3nt: TGTGCCAGCAGTAGAGGGACATCCCTTTACAATGAGCAGTTCTTC
CDR3aa: CASSRGTSLYNEQFF

v_gene: TRBV11-3
j_gene: TRBJ1-1
abundance: .
d_gene: .
CDR3nt: TGTGCCAGCAGCTTAGGCGGGGGAGGTGGCACTGAAGCTTTCTTT
CDR3aa: CASSLGGGGGTEAFF

v_gene: TRBV10-3
j_gene: TRBJ2-3
abundance: .
d_gene: TRBD2
CDR3nt: TGTGCCATCAGTGGAAACTTAGCGGGAGAGGGCACAGATACGCAGTATTTT
CDR3aa: CAISGNLAGEGTDTQYF

v_gene: TRBV5-8
j_gene: TRBJ2-7
abundance: .
d_gene: TRBD1
CDR3nt: TGTGCCAGCAGCGACGACAGGGGGCTACGCTACGAGCAGTACTTC
CDR3aa: CASSDDRGLRYEQYF

v_gene: TRBV12-5
j_gene: TRBJ2-5
abundance: .
d_gene: .
CDR3nt: TGTGCTAGTGCGGTGGGGCCCCAAGAGACCCAGTACTTC
CDR3aa: CASAVGPQETQYF

v_gene: TRBV6-6
j_gene: TRBJ1-2
abundance: .
d_gene: .
CDR3nt: TGTGCCAGCAGTTACGAGTTGGTTCCCGATTATGGCTACACCTTC
CDR3aa: CASSYELVPDYGYTF

v_gene: TRBV6-1
j_gene: TRBJ2-5
abundance: .
d_gene: .
CDR3nt: TGTGCCAGCACGGTGGCAGGGCAAGAGACCCAGTACTTC
CDR3aa: CASTVAGQETQYF

v_gene: TRBV2
j_gene: TRBJ2-3
abundance: .
d_gene: TRBD2
CDR3nt: TGTGCCAGCTCCTCGCTAGCGGCATTCACAGATACGCAGTATTTT
CDR3aa: CASSSLAAFTDTQYF

v_gene: TRBV19
j_gene: TRBJ1-5
abundance: .
d_gene: TRBD1
CDR3nt: TGTGCCAGTAGTATCTGGGGGACAGTTAGCAATCAGCCCCAGCATTTT
CDR3aa: CASSIWGTVSNQPQHF

v_gene: TRBV14
j_gene: TRBJ2-5
abundance: .
d_gene: .
CDR3nt: TGTGCCAGCAGCCATGGGCAGCAAGAGACCCAGTACTTC
CDR3aa: CASSHGQQETQYF

v_gene: TRBV19
j_gene: TRBJ1-2
abundance: .
d_gene: .
CDR3nt: TGTGCCAGTACCCCGTGGCAAGCGGATGGCTACACCTTC
CDR3aa: CASTPWQADGYTF

v_gene: TRBV2
j_gene: TRBJ1-2
abundance: .
d_gene: .
CDR3nt: TGTGCCACCCTGGACAGCCCCTATGGCTACACCTTC
CDR3aa: CATLDSPYGYTF

v_gene: TRBV7-8
j_gene: TRBJ2-1
abundance: once
d_gene: TRBD2
CDR3nt: TGTGCCAGCAGCTTAGAACCGGGACTAGCGGTCAATGAGCAGTTCTTC
CDR3aa: CASSLEPGLAVNEQFF

v_gene: TRBV11-3
j_gene: TRBJ2-7
abundance: .
d_gene: .
CDR3nt: TGTGCCAGCAGCTTAGATGCAGGGGCTAGGGAGCAGTACTTC
CDR3aa: CASSLDAGAREQYF

v_gene: TRBV5-1
j_gene: TRBJ2-1
abundance: .
d_gene: TRBD2
CDR3nt: TGCGCCAGCAGAGTGCCTGGGGAGGGCTCCTACAATGAGCAGTTCTTC
CDR3aa: CASRVPGEGSYNEQFF

v_gene: TRBV27
j_gene: TRBJ2-1
abundance: .
d_gene: TRBD2
CDR3nt: TGTGCCAGCAGTGATCAACTAGCGGCCCACTACAATGAGCAGTTCTTC
CDR3aa: CASSDQLAAHYNEQFF

v_gene: TRBV6-1
j_gene: TRBJ2-1
abundance: .
d_gene: TRBD2
CDR3nt: TGTGCCAGTGTAGCGGGAGGGTTTATACATGAGCAGTTCTTC
CDR3aa: CASVAGGFIHEQFF

v_gene: TRBV28
j_gene: TRBJ1-3
abundance: .
d_gene: TRBD1
CDR3nt: TGTGCCAGCAGTTTCAACAGGGGGCCTAGCTTCGGAAACACCATATATTTT
CDR3aa: CASSFNRGPSFGNTIYF

v_gene: TRBV15
j_gene: TRBJ2-7
abundance: .
d_gene: TRBD2
CDR3nt: TGTGCCACCAGCAGGGGACTAGCGGGAGGCGAGCAGTACTTC
CDR3aa: CATSRGLAGGEQYF

v_gene: TRBV30
j_gene: TRBJ2-2
abundance: .
d_gene: TRBD2
CDR3nt: TGTGCCTGGTCTGCGGGAGGCTTCACCGGGGAGCTGTTTTTT
CDR3aa: CAWSAGGFTGELFF

v_gene: TRBV27
j_gene: TRBJ1-1
abundance: once
d_gene: .
CDR3nt: TGTGCCAGCAGTTTAGGTTCAGGGGTGTGGACTGAAGCTTTCTTT
CDR3aa: CASSLGSGVWTEAFF

v_gene: TRBV7-8
j_gene: TRBJ1-2
abundance: .
d_gene: TRBD1
CDR3nt: TGTGCCAGCAGCCAAGGACAGGGGATCAGCTATGGCTACACCTTC
CDR3aa: CASSQGQGISYGYTF

v_gene: TRBV4-1
j_gene: TRBJ1-1
abundance: once
d_gene: TRBD1
CDR3nt: TGCGCCAGCAGCCAGGCCATACAGGGGAAGGTTCCTGAAGCTTTCTTT
CDR3aa: CASSQAIQGKVPEAFF

v_gene: TRBV25-1
j_gene: TRBJ1-2
abundance: .
d_gene: .
CDR3nt: TGTGCCAGCAGTGAATTGACCAGGGCGGATGGCTACACCTTC
CDR3aa: CASSELTRADGYTF

v_gene: TRBV11-2
j_gene: TRBJ2-3
abundance: .
d_gene: TRBD2
CDR3nt: TGTGCCAGCAGCTTAGGGGGAGGGCTTAGGAGCACAGATACGCAGTATTTT
CDR3aa: CASSLGGGLRSTDTQYF

v_gene: TRBV19
j_gene: TRBJ2-3
abundance: once
d_gene: .
CDR3nt: TGTGCCAGTAGTATCGGTGCAGGGGCCACAGATACGCAGTATTTT
CDR3aa: CASSIGAGATDTQYF

v_gene: TRBV6-6
j_gene: TRBJ2-2
abundance: .
d_gene: .
CDR3nt: TGTGCCAGCAGCACCGATGACGGGGCGAACACCGGGGAGCTGTTTTTT
CDR3aa: CASSTDDGANTGELFF

v_gene: TRBV7-9
j_gene: TRBJ2-7
abundance: .
d_gene: TRBD2
CDR3nt: TGTGCCAGCAGCCCCCCCGGCGGGGGGTTTTACGAGCAGTACTTC
CDR3aa: CASSPPGGGFYEQYF

v_gene: TRBV5-1
j_gene: TRBJ2-7
abundance: .
d_gene: .
CDR3nt: TGCGCCAGCAGCTTGGGGCAGGGTCTCTACGAGCAGTACTTC
CDR3aa: CASSLGQGLYEQYF

v_gene: TRBV13
j_gene: TRBJ1-4
abundance: .
d_gene: TRBD1
CDR3nt: TGTGCCAGCAGCCTCAGACAGGGGGGAGAAAAACTGTTTTTT
CDR3aa: CASSLRQGGEKLFF

v_gene: TRBV6-6
j_gene: TRBJ2-7
abundance: .
d_gene: .
CDR3nt: TGTGCCAGCAGTTACCCGGGAACCTACGAGCAGTACTTC
CDR3aa: CASSYPGTYEQYF

v_gene: TRBV20-1
j_gene: TRBJ2-5
abundance: .
d_gene: .
CDR3nt: TGCAGTACTAGCCGTTCCGAGACCCAGTACTTC
CDR3aa: CSTSRSETQYF

v_gene: TRBV25-1
j_gene: TRBJ1-6
abundance: once
d_gene: .
CDR3nt: TGTGCCAGCAGTGATGCGCAGGGCAGGAATCCCCTCCACTTT
CDR3aa: CASSDAQGRNPLHF

v_gene: TRBV5-4
j_gene: TRBJ2-1
abundance: once
d_gene: TRBD2
CDR3nt: TGTGCCAGCAGCTCGGTAAAGTCTAGCGGGAGTAATGAGCAGTTCTTC
CDR3aa: CASSSVKSSGSNEQFF

v_gene: TRBV28
j_gene: TRBJ1-1
abundance: .
d_gene: .
CDR3nt: TGTGCCAGCAGCCCCATTTCTGCGGGGACTGAAGCTTTCTTT
CDR3aa: CASSPISAGTEAFF

v_gene: TRBV2
j_gene: TRBJ2-5
abundance: few
d_gene: TRBD2
CDR3nt: TGTGCCAGCGTCGTTCAGGGACTAGCGTCGGAGACCCAGTACTTC
CDR3aa: CASVVQGLASETQYF

v_gene: TRBV10-3
j_gene: TRBJ2-7
abundance: once
d_gene: .
CDR3nt: TGTGCCATCAGCAGTAGTCCGGAAACCGGGTACGAGCAGTACTTC
CDR3aa: CAISSSPETGYEQYF

v_gene: TRBV5-8
j_gene: TRBJ2-1
abundance: .
d_gene: TRBD2
CDR3nt: TGTGCCAGCAGCCCCGGGACTAGCGTAATCAATGAGCAGTTCTTC
CDR3aa: CASSPGTSVINEQFF

v_gene: TRBV25-1
j_gene: TRBJ1-2
abundance: few
d_gene: .
CDR3nt: TGTGCCAGCAGGAAAGGGGGCTATGGCTACACCTTC
CDR3aa: CASRKGGYGYTF

v_gene: TRBV18
j_gene: TRBJ2-7
abundance: .
d_gene: .
CDR3nt: TGTGCCAGCTCACGAAACAGGAACTACTACGAGCAGTACTTC
CDR3aa: CASSRNRNYYEQYF

v_gene: TRBV9
j_gene: TRBJ2-1
abundance: .
d_gene: TRBD2
CDR3nt: TGTGCCAGCAGCGTAGCGGCGGGAGGATACAATGAGCAGTTCTTC
CDR3aa: CASSVAAGGYNEQFF

v_gene: TRBV13
j_gene: TRBJ2-1
abundance: .
d_gene: .
CDR3nt: TGTGCCAGCAGCAAAAGCGGACGGGCAGTGTACAATGAGCAGTTCTTC
CDR3aa: CASSKSGRAVYNEQFF